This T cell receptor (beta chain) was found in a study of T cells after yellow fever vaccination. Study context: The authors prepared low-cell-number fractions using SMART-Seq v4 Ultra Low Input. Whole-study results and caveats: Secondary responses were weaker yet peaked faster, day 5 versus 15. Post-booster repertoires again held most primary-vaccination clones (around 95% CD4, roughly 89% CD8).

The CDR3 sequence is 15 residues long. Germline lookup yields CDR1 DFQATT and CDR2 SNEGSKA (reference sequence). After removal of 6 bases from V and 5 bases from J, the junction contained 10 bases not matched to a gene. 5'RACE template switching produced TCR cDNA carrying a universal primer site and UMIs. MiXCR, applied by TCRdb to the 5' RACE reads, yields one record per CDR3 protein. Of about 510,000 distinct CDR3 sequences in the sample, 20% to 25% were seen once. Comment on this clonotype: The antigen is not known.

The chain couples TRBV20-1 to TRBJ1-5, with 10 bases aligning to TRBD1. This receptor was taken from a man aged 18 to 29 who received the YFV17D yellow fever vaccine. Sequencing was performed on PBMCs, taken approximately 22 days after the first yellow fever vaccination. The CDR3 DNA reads TGCAGTGCCCCACTCCGGGACAGGGGCTATCAGCCCCAGCATTTT. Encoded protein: CSAPLRDRGYQPQHF.